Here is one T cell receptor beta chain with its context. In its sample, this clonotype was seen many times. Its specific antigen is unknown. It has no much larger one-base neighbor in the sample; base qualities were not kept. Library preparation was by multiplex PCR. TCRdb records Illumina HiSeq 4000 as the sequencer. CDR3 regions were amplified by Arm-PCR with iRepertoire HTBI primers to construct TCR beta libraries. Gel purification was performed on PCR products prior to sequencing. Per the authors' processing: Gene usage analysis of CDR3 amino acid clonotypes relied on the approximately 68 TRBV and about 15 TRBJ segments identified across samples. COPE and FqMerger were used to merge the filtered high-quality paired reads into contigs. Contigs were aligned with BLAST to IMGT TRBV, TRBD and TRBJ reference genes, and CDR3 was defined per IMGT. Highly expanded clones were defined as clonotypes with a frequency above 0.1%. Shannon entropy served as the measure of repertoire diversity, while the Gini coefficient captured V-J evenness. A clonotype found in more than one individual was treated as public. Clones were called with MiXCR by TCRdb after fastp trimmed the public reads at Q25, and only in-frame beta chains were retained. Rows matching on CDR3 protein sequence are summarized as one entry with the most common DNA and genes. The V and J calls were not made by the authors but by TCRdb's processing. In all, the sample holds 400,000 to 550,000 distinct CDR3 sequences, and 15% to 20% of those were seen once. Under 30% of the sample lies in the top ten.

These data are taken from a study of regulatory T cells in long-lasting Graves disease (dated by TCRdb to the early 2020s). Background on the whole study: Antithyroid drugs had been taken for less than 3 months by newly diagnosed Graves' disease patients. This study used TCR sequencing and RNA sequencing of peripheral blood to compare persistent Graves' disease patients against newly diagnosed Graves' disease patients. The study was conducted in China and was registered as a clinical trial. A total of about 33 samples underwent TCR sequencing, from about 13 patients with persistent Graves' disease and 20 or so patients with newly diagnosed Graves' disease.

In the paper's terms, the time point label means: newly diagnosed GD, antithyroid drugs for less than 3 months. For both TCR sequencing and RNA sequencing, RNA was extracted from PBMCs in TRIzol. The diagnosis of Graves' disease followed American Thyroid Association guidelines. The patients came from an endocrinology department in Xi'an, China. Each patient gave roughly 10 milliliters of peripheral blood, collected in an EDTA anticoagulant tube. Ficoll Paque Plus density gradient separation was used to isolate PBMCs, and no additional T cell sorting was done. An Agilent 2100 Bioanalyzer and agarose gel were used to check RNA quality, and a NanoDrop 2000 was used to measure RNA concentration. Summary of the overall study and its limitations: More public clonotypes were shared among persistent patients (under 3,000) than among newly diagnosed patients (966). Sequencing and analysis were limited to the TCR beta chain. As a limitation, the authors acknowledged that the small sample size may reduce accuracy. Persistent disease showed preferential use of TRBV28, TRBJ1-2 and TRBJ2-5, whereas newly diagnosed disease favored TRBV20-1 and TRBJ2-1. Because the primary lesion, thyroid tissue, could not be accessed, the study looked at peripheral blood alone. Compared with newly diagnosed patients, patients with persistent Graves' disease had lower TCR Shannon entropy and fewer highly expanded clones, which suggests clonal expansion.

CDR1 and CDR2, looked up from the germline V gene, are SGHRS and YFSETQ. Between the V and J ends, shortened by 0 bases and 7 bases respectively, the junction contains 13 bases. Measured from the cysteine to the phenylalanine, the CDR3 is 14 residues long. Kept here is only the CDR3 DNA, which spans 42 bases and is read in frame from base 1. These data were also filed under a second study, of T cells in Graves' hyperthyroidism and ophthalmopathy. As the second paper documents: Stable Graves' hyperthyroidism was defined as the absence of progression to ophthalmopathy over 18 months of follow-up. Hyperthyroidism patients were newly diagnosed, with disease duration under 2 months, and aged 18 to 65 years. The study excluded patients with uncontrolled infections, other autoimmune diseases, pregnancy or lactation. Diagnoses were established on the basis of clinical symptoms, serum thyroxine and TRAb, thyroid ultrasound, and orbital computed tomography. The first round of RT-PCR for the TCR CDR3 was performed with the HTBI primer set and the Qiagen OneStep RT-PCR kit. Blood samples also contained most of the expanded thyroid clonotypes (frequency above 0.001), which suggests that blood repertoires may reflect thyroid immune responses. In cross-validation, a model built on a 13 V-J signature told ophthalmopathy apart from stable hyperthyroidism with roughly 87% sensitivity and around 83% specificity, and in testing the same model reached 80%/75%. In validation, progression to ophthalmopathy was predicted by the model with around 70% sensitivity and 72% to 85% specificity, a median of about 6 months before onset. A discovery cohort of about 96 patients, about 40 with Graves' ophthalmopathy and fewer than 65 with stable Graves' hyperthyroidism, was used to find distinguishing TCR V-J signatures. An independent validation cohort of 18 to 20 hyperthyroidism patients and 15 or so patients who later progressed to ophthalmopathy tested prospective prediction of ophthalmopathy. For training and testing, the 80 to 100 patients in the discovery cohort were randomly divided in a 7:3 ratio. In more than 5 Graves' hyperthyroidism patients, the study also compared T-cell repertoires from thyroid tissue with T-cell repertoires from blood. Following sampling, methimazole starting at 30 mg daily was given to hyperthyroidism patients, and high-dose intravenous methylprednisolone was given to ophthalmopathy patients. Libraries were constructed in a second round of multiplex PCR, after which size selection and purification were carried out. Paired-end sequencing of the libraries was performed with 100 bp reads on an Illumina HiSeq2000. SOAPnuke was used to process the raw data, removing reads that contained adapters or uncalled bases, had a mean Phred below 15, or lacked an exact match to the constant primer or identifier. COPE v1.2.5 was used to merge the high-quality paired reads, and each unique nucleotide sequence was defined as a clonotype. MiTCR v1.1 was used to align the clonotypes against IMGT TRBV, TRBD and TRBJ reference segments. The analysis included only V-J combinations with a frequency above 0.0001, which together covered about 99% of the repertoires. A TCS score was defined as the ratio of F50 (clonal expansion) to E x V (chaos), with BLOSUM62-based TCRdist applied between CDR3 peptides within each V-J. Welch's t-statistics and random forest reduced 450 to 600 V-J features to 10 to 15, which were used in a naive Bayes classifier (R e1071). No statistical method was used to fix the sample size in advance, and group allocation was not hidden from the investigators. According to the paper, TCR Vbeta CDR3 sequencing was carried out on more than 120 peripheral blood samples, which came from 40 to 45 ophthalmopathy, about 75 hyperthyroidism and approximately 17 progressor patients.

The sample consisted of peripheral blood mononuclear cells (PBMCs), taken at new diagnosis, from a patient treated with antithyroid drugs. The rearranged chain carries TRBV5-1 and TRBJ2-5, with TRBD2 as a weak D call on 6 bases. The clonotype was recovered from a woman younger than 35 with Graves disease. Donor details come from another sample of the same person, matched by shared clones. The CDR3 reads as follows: CASSLASDIGTQYF. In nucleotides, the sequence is TGCGCCAGCAGCTTGGCTAGCGATATCGGGACCCAGTACTTC.